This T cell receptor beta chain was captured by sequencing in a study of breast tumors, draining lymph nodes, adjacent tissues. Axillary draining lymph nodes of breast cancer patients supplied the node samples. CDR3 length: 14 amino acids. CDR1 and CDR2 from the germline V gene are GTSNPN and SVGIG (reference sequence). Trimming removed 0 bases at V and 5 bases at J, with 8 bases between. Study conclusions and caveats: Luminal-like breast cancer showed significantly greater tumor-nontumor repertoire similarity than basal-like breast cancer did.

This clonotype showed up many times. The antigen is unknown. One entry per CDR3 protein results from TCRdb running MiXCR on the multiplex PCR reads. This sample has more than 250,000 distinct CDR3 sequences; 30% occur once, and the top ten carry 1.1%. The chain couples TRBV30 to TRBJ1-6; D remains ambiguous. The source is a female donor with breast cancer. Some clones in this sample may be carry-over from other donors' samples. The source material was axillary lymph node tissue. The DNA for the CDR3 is TGTGCCTGGAGTGTTGGAAATGATAATTCACCCCTCCACTTT. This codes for CAWSVGNDNSPLHF.